This T cell receptor (beta chain) was documented in a study of blood T cell repertoires in COVID-19. This CDR3 contains 18 residues. The V segment lost 1 base and the J segment 2 bases; nucleotides outside the gene matches: 11. The germline V gene has CDR1 MDHEN and CDR2 SYDVKM. This clone was seen a handful of times. Generated by immunoSEQ multiplex PCR, the TCRdb table keeps only in-frame clones and is missing some. In the table there are approximately 200,000 clones, roughly nine tenths of which are singletons. The receptor's source is a woman in her forties or fifties with acute or convalescent COVID-19. The gene calls are TRBV28 and TRBJ1-5; 7 positions match TRBD1. Sequencing input: peripheral blood. The CDR3 nucleotides read TGTGCCAGCAGTTTATACCTCGCCGCCACAGGGGGCAATCAGCCCCAGCATTTT. Amino acids: CASSLYLAATGGNQPQHF.